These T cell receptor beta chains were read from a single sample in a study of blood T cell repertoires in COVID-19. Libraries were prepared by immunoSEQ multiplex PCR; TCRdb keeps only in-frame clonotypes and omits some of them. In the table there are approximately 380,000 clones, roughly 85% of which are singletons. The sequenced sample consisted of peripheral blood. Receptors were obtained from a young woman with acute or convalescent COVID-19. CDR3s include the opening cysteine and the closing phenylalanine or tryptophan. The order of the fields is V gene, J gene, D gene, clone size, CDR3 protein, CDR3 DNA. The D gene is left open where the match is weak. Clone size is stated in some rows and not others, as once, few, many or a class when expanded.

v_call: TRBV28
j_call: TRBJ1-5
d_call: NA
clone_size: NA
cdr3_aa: CASSLGRVGSQPQHF
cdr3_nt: TGTGCCAGCAGTTTGGGCAGGGTAGGTAGTCAGCCCCAGCATTTT

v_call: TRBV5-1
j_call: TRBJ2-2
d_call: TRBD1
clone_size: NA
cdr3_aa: CASSSPQGADTGELFF
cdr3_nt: TGCGCCAGCAGCTCGCCGCAGGGGGCGGACACCGGGGAGCTGTTTTTT

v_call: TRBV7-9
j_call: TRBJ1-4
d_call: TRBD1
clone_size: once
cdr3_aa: CAGGTGGEKLFF
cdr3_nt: TGTGCCGGCGGGACAGGCGGTGAAAAACTGTTTTTT

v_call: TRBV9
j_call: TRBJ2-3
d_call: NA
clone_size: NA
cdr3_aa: CASSVVRQHTDTQYF
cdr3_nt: TGTGCCAGCAGCGTTGTCAGGCAACACACAGATACGCAGTATTTT

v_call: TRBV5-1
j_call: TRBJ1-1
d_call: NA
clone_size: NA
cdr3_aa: CASSLGTSNTEAFF
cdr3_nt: TGCGCCAGCAGCTTGGGGACATCGAACACTGAAGCTTTCTTT

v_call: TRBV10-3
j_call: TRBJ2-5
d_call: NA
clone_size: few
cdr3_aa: CAISARGKGEATQYF
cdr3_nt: TGTGCCATCAGTGCTAGGGGGAAGGGGGAAGCGACCCAGTACTTC

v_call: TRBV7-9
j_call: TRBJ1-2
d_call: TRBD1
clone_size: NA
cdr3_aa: CASSLDLTGYGYTF
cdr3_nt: TGTGCCAGCAGCTTAGACTTGACAGGGTATGGCTACACCTTC

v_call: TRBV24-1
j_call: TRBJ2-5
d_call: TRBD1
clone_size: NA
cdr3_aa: CATSEAATGGDQETQYF
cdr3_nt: TGTGCCACCAGTGAGGCCGCGACAGGGGGCGACCAAGAGACCCAGTACTTC

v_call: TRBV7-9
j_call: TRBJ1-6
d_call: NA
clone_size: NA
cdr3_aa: CASSLQGDSPLHF
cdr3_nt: TGTGCCAGCAGCTTACAGGGCGACTCACCCCTCCACTTT

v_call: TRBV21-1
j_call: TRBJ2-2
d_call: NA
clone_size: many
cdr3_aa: CASSKSTRDRRYTGELFF
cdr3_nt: TGTGCCAGCAGCAAAAGCACCCGGGACAGGAGATACACCGGGGAGCTGTTTTTT

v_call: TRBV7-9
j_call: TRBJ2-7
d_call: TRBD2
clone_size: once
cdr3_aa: CASTPGGQGSYEQYF
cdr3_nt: TGTGCCAGCACCCCGGGGGGTCAAGGCTCCTACGAGCAGTACTTC

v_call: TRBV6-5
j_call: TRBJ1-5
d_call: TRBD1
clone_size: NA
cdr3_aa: CASSQRGQTRQPQHF
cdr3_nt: TGTGCCAGCAGTCAACGGGGACAGACTCGTCAGCCCCAGCATTTT

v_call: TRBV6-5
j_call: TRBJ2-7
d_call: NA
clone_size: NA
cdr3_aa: CASSYAEDYEQYF
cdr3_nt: TGTGCCAGCAGTTACGCGGAGGACTACGAGCAGTACTTC

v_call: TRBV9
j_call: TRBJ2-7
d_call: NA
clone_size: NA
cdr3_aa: CASSVGAGQTYEQYF
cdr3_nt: TGTGCCAGCAGCGTAGGGGCAGGCCAGACCTACGAGCAGTACTTC

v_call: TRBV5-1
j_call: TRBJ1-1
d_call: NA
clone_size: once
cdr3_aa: CASSWTGDTPEAFF
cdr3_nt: TGCGCCAGCAGCTGGACCGGGGACACTCCTGAAGCTTTCTTT

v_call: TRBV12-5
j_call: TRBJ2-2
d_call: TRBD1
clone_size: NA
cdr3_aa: CASGRGQPDTGELFF
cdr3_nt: TGTGCTAGTGGCCGGGGACAGCCAGACACCGGGGAGCTGTTTTTT

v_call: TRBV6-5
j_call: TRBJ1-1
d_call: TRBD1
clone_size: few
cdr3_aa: CAKQGMGTEAFF
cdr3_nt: TGTGCTAAACAGGGGATGGGGACTGAAGCTTTCTTT

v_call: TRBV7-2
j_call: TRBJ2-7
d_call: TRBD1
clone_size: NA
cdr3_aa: CASSLQGQYPYEQYF
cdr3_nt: TGTGCCAGCAGCTTGCAGGGACAGTACCCCTACGAGCAGTACTTC

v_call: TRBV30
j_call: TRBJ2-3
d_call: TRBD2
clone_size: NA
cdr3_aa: CAWSVPRGGSTDTQYF
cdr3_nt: TGTGCCTGGAGTGTCCCGCGGGGGGGGAGCACAGATACGCAGTATTTT

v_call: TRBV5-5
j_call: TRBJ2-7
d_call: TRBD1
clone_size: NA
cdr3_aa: CASSLEGGAGEQYF
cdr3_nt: TGTGCCAGCAGCTTGGAAGGGGGCGCGGGCGAGCAGTACTTC

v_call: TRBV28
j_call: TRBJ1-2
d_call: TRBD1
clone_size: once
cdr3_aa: CASRSPGDRNYGYTF
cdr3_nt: TGTGCCAGCAGGTCCCCCGGGGACAGGAACTATGGCTACACCTTC

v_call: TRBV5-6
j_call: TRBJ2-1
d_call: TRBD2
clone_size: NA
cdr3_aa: CASSFTSGRGEQFF
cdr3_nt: TGTGCCAGCAGCTTTACTAGCGGGAGGGGGGAGCAGTTCTTC

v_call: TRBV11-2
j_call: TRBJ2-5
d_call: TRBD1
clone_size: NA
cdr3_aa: CASSRRDSMEETQYF
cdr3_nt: TGTGCCAGCAGTCGACGGGACAGTATGGAAGAGACCCAGTACTTC

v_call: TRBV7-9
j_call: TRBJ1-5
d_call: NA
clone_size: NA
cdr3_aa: CASSLAGGEQPQHF
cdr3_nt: TGTGCCAGCAGCTTAGCAGGGGGAGAACAGCCCCAGCATTTT

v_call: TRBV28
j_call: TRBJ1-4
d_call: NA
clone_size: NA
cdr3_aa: CASSSGTNEKLFF
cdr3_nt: TGTGCCAGCAGTTCAGGGACTAATGAAAAACTGTTTTTT

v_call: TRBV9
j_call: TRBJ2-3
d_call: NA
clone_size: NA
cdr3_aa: CASSVEAGGPRRGQYF
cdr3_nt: TGTGCCAGCAGCGTAGAGGCAGGGGGGCCACGTAGGGGGCAGTATTTT

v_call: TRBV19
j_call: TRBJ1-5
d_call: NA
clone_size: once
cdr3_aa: CASSIRGVSQPQHF
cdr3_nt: TGTGCCAGTAGTATTCGGGGAGTGTCTCAGCCCCAGCATTTT

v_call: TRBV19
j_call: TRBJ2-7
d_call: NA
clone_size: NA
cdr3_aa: CASSALGGRAYEQYF
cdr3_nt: TGTGCCAGTAGTGCCCTAGGGGGGAGGGCCTACGAGCAGTACTTC

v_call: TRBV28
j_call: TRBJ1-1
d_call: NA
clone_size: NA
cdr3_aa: CASSIQRDTEAFF
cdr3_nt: TGTGCCAGCAGTATACAGAGGGACACTGAAGCTTTCTTT

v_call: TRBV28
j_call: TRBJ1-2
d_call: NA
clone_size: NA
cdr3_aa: CASGTRSGNYGYTF
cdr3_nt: TGTGCCAGCGGTACACGCTCCGGGAACTATGGCTACACCTTC

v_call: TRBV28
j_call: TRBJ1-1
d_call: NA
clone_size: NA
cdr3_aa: CASTLPPGGEAFF
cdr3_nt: TGTGCCAGCACCCTACCCCCCGGGGGTGAAGCTTTCTTT

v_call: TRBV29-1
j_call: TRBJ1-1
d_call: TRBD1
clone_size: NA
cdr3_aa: CSVHTWTGRATEAFF
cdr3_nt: TGCAGCGTTCACACCTGGACAGGGAGGGCCACTGAAGCTTTCTTT